One and the same sample provided the 13 T cell receptor beta chains below, sequenced in a study of a mutant IDH1 vaccine in newly diagnosed glioma. The antigens of these receptors remain unknown. This table comes from immunoSEQ multiplex PCR, and its TCRdb copy is limited to in-frame clones, with some not included. The sample lists tens of thousands of clones; around 90% were seen once. Time point described: week 5, during vaccination. Mutant IDH1 20-mer peptide, at 300 ug, made up each vaccine dose, with topical imiquimod. This sample comprised PBMCs, obtained from a glioma patient whose treatment included an IDH1 peptide vaccine. These receptors all come from a woman aged 50 to 65 with glioma.

The chain couples TRBV11-2 to TRBJ2-7; no reliable D call. Germline V gene sequence: CDR1 SGHAT, CDR2 FQNNGV. Trimming cost V 3 bases and J 3 bases, with 6 bases left between them. The CDR3 runs 12 residues. Here the CDR3 DNA reads TGTGCCAGCAGCTTTGAATACTACGAGCAGTACTTC. Its translation is CASSFEYYEQYF. Complete variable domain (other parts from reference TRBV11-2 and TRBJ2-7): EAGVAQSPRYKIIEKRQSVAFWCNPISGHATLYWYQQILGQGPKLLIQFQNNGVVDDSQLPKDRFSAERLKGVDSTLKIQPAKLEDSAVYLCASSFEYYEQYFGPGTRLTVT.

This rearrangement joins TRBV5-1 to TRBJ2-5; D is perhaps TRBD2 (5 bases). Germline V lookup: CDR1 SGHRS, CDR2 YFSETQ. The V and J ends lost 4 bases and 2 bases respectively, with 15 bases between them. CDR3 length: 15 residues. In DNA form, the CDR3 reads TGCGCCAGCAGCCGTGGACCGAGGGAGCAAGAGACCCAGTACTTC. Translation: CASSRGPREQETQYF.

The CDR3 is CASSRVTQNTEAFF. In DNA, the CDR3 is TGTGCCAGTAGTAGGGTGACACAGAACACTGAAGCTTTCTTT. The rearrangement joins TRBV19 to TRBJ1-1; D is ambiguous. The V end lost 4 bases, the J end lost 1 base, and 10 bases lay between the germline ends. The germline CDR1 and CDR2 sequences are LNHDA and SQIVND (reference sequence). The CDR3 totals 14 residues. The full variable domain, in which reference TRBV19 and TRBJ1-1 provide the parts outside the CDR3, is DGGITQSPKYLFRKEGQNVTLSCEQNLNHDAMYWYRQDPGQGLRLIYYSQIVNDFQKGDIAEGYSVSREKKESFPLTVTSAQKNPTAFYLCASSRVTQNTEAFFGQGTRLTVV.

V and J are TRBV6-1 and TRBJ2-1, with D possibly matching TRBD2 (6 bases). This CDR3 spans 16 amino acids. V was clipped by 0 bases and J by 2 bases, with 11 bases between them. Germline assignment: CDR1 MNHNS and CDR2 SASEGT. CDR3 sequence reads: CASSEAASATYNEQFF. The DNA of the CDR3 is TGTGCCAGCAGTGAAGCAGCTAGCGCAACCTACAATGAGCAGTTCTTC.

This rearrangement joins TRBV5-4 to TRBJ2-7, with a possible D match to TRBD1 (6 bases). This CDR3 comprises 14 residues. Germline CDR1 and CDR2: SGHNT and YYREEE (reference sequence). V dropped 0 bases and J dropped 3 bases, with 10 bases sitting between them. The CDR3 here is CASSLGGGIYEQYF. The DNA of the CDR3 is TGTGCCAGCAGCTTGGGTGGGGGCATCTACGAGCAGTACTTC. Complete variable domain (other parts from reference TRBV5-4 and TRBJ2-7): ETGVTQSPTHLIKTRGQQVTLRCSSQSGHNTVSWYQQALGQGPQFIFQYYREEENGRGNFPPRFSGLQFPNYSSELNVNALELDDSALYLCASSLGGGIYEQYFGPGTRLTVT.

The chain is built from TRBV7-9 and TRBJ2-5; no clear D gene. The V end was cut by 4 bases, the J end by 8 bases, with 14 bases between. Per germline, CDR1 SEHNR and CDR2 FQNEAQ (reference sequence). The CDR3 is 13 amino acids. In nucleotides, the CDR3 is TGTGCCAGCAGCTCGCGACCCTACCCTACCCAGTACTTC. It specifies CASSSRPYPTQYF.

The chain carries TRBV18 and TRBJ2-2, with D perhaps TRBD2 (6 bases). CDR3 length: 15 residues. Germline CDR1 and CDR2: KGHSH and LQKENI. Deletions cut 1 base from V and 7 bases from J, with 13 bases between. CDR3 sequence: CASSPQETRDGELFF. The CDR3 DNA is TGTGCCAGCTCACCACAAGAGACTAGGGACGGGGAGCTGTTTTTT.

The CDR3 spells CASSLSSEYEQYF. CDR3 in DNA: TGTGCCAGCAGCTTGTCTTCGGAGTACGAGCAGTACTTC. The chain combines TRBV7-6 with TRBJ2-7; D gene ambiguous. Trimming took off 3 bases at V and 4 bases at J, with 10 bases between the two ends. The CDR3 totals 13 residues. Germline V gene sequence: CDR1 SGHVS, CDR2 FNYEAQ.

This clone was seen only once. This chain links TRBV5-1 with TRBJ2-5; D remains ambiguous. This CDR3 comprises 13 residues. Per germline, CDR1 SGHRS and CDR2 YFSETQ. V was shortened by 7 bases and J by 2 bases, with 12 bases between the two germline ends. The DNA for the CDR3 is TGCGCCAGCGGAACAGAGACTCAAGAGACCCAGTACTTC. Translating gives CASGTETQETQYF.

The chain recombines TRBV6-1 with TRBJ1-6, with unresolved D. The CDR3 length is 14 residues. The V gene's germline CDR1 is MNHNS and CDR2 SASEGT. V lost 4 bases, J lost 6 bases, and 10 bases lay in between. The CDR3 is CASSGRSFNSPLHF. The CDR3 DNA reads TGTGCCAGCAGTGGTCGGAGTTTTAATTCACCCCTCCACTTT.

The chain couples TRBV7-3 to TRBJ1-4, with TRBD1 identical over 9 bases. The CDR3 is made up of 15 amino acids. In germline, CDR1 is SGHTA, CDR2 FQGTGA. J was trimmed by 4 bases and V by 5 bases; bases with no gene match: 5. CDR3 DNA sequence: TGTGCCAGCAGCCTGACAGGGGGTAATAATGAAAAACTGTTTTTT. Translation gives CASSLTGGNNEKLFF.

This clone was observed a few times. This chain joins TRBV4-1 and TRBJ1-1; unclear D gene. Germline values: CDR1 MGHRA, CDR2 YSYEKL. CDR3 size: 13 residues. V lost 4 bases and J 8 bases, leaving 14 bases between the germline ends. The CDR3 loop is CASSPWARAEAFF. As DNA, the CDR3 is TGCGCCAGCAGCCCTTGGGCGCGGGCCGAAGCTTTCTTT.

This clone was counted once. The J gene is TRBJ1-5, the V gene TRBV19, with D perhaps TRBD1 (6 bases). Per germline, CDR1 LNHDA and CDR2 SQIVND (reference sequence). V lost 4 bases and J 1 base, leaving 11 bases between the germline ends. The length of the CDR3 is 15 residues. Written as DNA, the CDR3 is TGTGCCAGTAGTAGAGGGGGTAGGAGCAATCAGCCCCAGCATTTT. This gives the protein CASSRGGRSNQPQHF.